One sample yielded the 3 T cell receptor beta chains listed below, sequenced in a study of cytomegalovirus exposure and HLA in healthy donors. With 60 Vbeta and 13 Jbeta primers, the PCR was carried out. Assay: immunoSEQ multiplex PCR; the TCRdb copy retains only in-frame clones and omits some. The data show 160,000 or so clones, 75% to 90% seen once. Specimen: PBMCs. The receptor source for this set is a young woman in good health and CMV-seronegative.

V gene TRBV30 combines with J gene TRBJ1-3, with TRBD1 matching 7 bases. This CDR3 comprises 14 residues. J lost 7 bases, V lost 3 bases, and 9 bases had no gene match. Germline-derived CDR1 and CDR2 are GTSNPN and SVGIG (reference sequence). The CDR3 protein is CAWSIDRVRNTIYF. In DNA form, the CDR3 reads TGTGCCTGGAGCATCGACAGGGTTAGGAACACCATATATTTT.

The CDR3 protein is CSGWSSYEQYF. Here the CDR3 DNA reads TGCAGTGGGTGGAGCTCCTACGAGCAGTACTTC. The chain links TRBV20-1 to TRBJ2-7, with D unclear. Germline lookup yields CDR1 DFQATT and CDR2 SNEGSKA (reference sequence). V was trimmed by 7 bases and J by 0 bases, leaving 7 bases between them. The CDR3 consists of 11 residues.

The V call is TRBV13, the J call TRBJ2-3, with a possible D match to TRBD2 (7 bases). Trimming took off 8 bases at V and 2 bases at J, with 17 bases between the two ends. Germline-derived CDR1 and CDR2 are PRHDT and FYEKMQ (reference sequence). CDR3 length: 15 residues. In DNA, the CDR3 is TGTGCCAGCTCACGCGCGGGGGCCCTCACAGATACGCAGTATTTT. It codes for CASSRAGALTDTQYF.